One and the same sample provided the 5 T cell receptor beta chains below, sequenced in a study of cytomegalovirus exposure and HLA in healthy donors (dated by TCRdb to 2016 to 2017). Library generation was performed with the immunoSEQ multiplex PCR assay. A mixture of 60 forward primers for TCR Vbeta segments and 13 reverse primers for TCR Jbeta segments was used in the multiplex PCR. TCRdb re-hosts the immuneACCESS table, in-frame sequences only. Its copies lack some clones; in the studies checked, an unresolved V gene accounts for under half of them, and the cause for the rest is not known. Recorded for this sample are about 150,000 clones; 65% to 90% of them occurred a single time. The biggest ten clones account for around 6.6% of the sample. The sample taken for sequencing was PBMCs. Receptor source: a woman aged 50 to 60 in good health and CMV-seropositive.

The J gene is TRBJ2-1, the V gene TRBV2, with TRBD1 as a possible D gene (6 bases). With 6 bases removed from V and 7 bases from J, the gap between germline ends came to 10 bases. CDR1 is SNHLY, CDR2 FYNNEI, per germline. The CDR3 is made up of 12 amino acids. The CDR3 sequence is CASRDSRNEQFF. The CDR3 DNA sequence: TGTGCCAGCAGGGACAGTAGGAATGAGCAGTTCTTC. Full variable domain (outside the CDR3, taken from reference TRBV2 and TRBJ2-1): EPEVTQTPSHQVTQMGQEVILRCVPISNHLYFYWYRQILGQKVEFLVSFYNNEISEKSEIFDDQFSVERPDGSNFTLKIRSTKLEDSAMYFCASRDSRNEQFFGPGTRLTVL.

The J gene is TRBJ2-3, the V gene TRBV7-3; D possibly corresponds to TRBD2 (6 bases). Trimming cost V 5 bases and J 4 bases, with 10 bases left between them. Per germline, CDR1 SGHTA and CDR2 FQGTGA. The CDR3 loop spans 13 amino acids. The CDR3 here is CASSAGTPDTQYF. CDR3 nucleotide sequence: TGTGCCAGCAGCGCGGGGACTCCAGATACGCAGTATTTT.

The chain joins TRBV5-8 to TRBJ2-7; D is perhaps TRBD2 (7 bases). Trimming took off 4 bases at V and 5 bases at J, with 19 bases between the two ends. Germline values: CDR1 SGHTS, CDR2 YDEGEE. The CDR3 spans 15 residues. The CDR3 DNA follows: TGTGCCAGCAGCAGGGGGGGGATTCTATTGGACGAGCAGTACTTC. Translating it yields CASSRGGILLDEQYF. Drawing the rest from reference TRBV5-8 and TRBJ2-7, the complete variable domain is EAGVTQSPTHLIKTRGQQATLRCSPISGHTSVYWYQQALGLGLQFLLWYDEGEERNRGNFPPRFSGRQFPNYSSELNVNALELEDSALYLCASSRGGILLDEQYFGPGTRLTVT.

This clone was found a few times. This rearrangement joins TRBV6-1 to TRBJ2-7; 13 bases line up with TRBD2. The junction had 14 bases not matched to a gene; V was cut back by 3 bases and J by 3 bases. In germline, CDR1 is MNHNS, CDR2 SASEGT. The CDR3 covers 19 residues. CDR3 coding DNA: TGTGCCAGCAGTGAGGCCGGGACTAGCGGGGCGTCTAGGGGCTACGAGCAGTACTTC. It specifies CASSEAGTSGASRGYEQYF.

Concerning this clone itself: One junction end disagrees with the germline gene, perhaps due to a read error. This CDR3 is CASSEHTNTQYF. In nucleotides, the CDR3 is TGTGCCAGCAGTGAACACACAAATACGCAGTATTTT. J is TRBJ2-3 and V is TRBV6-1, with D unresolved. This CDR3 has 12 residues. The germline V gene encodes CDR1 MNHNS and CDR2 SASEGT.